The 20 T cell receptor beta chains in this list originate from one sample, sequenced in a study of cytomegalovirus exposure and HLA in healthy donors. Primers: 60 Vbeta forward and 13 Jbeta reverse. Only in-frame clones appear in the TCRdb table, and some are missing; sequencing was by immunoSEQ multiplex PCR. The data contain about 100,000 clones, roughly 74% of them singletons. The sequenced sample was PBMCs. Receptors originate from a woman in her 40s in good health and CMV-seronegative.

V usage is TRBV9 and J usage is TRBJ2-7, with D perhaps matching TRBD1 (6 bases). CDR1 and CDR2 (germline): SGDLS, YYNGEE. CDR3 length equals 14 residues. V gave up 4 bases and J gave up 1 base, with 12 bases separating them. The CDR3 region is CASSKQGYSYEQYF. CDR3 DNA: TGTGCCAGCAGCAAGCAGGGGTATTCCTACGAGCAGTACTTC. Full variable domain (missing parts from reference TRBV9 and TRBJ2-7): DSGVTQTPKHLITATGQRVTLRCSPRSGDLSVYWYQQSLDQGLQFLIQYYNGEERAKGNILERFSAQQFPDLHSELNLSSLELGDSALYFCASSKQGYSYEQYFGPGTRLTVT.

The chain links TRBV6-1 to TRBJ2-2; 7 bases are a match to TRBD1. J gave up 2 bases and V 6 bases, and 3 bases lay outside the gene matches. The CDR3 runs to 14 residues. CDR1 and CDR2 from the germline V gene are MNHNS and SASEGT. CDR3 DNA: TGTGCCAGCAGGGGACAGCTAAACACCGGGGAGCTGTTTTTT. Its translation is CASRGQLNTGELFF.

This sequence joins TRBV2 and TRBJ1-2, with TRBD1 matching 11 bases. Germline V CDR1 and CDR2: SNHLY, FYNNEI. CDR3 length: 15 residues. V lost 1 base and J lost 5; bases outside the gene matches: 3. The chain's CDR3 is CASSEGTGGLYGYTF. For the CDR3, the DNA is TGTGCCAGCAGTGAAGGGACAGGGGGCCTATATGGCTACACCTTC. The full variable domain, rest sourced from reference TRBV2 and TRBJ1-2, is EPEVTQTPSHQVTQMGQEVILRCVPISNHLYFYWYRQILGQKVEFLVSFYNNEISEKSEIFDDQFSVERPDGSNFTLKIRSTKLEDSAMYFCASSEGTGGLYGYTFGSGTRLTVV.

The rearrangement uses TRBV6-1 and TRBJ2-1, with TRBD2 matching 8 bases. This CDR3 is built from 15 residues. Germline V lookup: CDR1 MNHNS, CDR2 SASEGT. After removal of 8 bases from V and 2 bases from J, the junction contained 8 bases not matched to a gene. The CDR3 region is CASVSGVGTYNEQFF. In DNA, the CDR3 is TGTGCCAGCGTTAGCGGGGTGGGTACCTACAATGAGCAGTTCTTC.

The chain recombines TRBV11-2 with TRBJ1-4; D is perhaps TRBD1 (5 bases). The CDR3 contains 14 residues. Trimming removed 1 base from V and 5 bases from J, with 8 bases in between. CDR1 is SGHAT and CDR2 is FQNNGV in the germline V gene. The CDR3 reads CASSLAQGNEKLFF. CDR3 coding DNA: TGTGCCAGCAGCTTAGCTCAGGGAAATGAAAAACTGTTTTTT.

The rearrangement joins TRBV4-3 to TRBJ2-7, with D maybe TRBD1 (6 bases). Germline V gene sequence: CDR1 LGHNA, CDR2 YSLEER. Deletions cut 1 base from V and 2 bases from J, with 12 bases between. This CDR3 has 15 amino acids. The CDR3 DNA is TGCGCCAGCAGCCAAGTGGGACAAGGACCCTACGAGCAGTACTTC. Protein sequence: CASSQVGQGPYEQYF.

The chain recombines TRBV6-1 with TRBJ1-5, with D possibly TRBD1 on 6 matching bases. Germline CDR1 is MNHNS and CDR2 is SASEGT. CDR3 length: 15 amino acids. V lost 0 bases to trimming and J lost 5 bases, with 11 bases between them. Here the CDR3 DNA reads TGTGCCAGCAGTGAAGCGCGAGGGGGGGATCAGCCCCAGCATTTT. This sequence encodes CASSEARGGDQPQHF.

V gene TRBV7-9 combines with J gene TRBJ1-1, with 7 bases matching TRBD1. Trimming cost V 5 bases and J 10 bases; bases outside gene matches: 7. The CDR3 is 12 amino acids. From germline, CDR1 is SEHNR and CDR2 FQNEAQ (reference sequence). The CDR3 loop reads CASSIHRGGAFF. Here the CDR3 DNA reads TGTGCCAGCAGCATACACAGGGGCGGAGCTTTCTTT. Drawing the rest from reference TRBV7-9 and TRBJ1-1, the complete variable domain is DTGVSQNPRHKITKRGQNVTFRCDPISEHNRLYWYRQTLGQGPEFLTYFQNEAQLEKSRLLSDRFSAERPKGSFSTLEIQRTEQGDSAMYLCASSIHRGGAFFGQGTRLTVV.

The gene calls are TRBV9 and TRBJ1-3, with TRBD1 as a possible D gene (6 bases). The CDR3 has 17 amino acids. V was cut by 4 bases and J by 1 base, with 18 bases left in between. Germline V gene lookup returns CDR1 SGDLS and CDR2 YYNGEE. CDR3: CASSPTQQGSSGNTIYF. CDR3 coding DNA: TGTGCCAGCAGCCCCACCCAACAGGGTTCTTCTGGAAACACCATATATTTT.

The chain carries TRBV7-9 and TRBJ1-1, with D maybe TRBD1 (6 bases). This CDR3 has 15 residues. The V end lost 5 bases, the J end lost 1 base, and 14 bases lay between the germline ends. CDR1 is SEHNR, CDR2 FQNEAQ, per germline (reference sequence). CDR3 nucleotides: TGTGCCAGCAGCCAGGCGGGGGCTGGGAACACTGAAGCTTTCTTT. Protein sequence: CASSQAGAGNTEAFF. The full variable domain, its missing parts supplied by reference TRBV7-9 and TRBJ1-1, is DTGVSQNPRHKITKRGQNVTFRCDPISEHNRLYWYRQTLGQGPEFLTYFQNEAQLEKSRLLSDRFSAERPKGSFSTLEIQRTEQGDSAMYLCASSQAGAGNTEAFFGQGTRLTVV.

The CDR3 nucleotides read TGTGCCTGGAGTGCCTATCCCGGGACAGGGTCGAAAAGGGGCAATCAGCCCCAGCATTTT. As protein: CAWSAYPGTGSKRGNQPQHF. The chain recombines TRBV30 with TRBJ1-5, with 9 bases fitting TRBD1. The germline gives CDR1 GTSNPN, CDR2 SVGIG (reference sequence). J lost 2 bases, V lost 1 base, and 18 bases had no gene match. The CDR3 is 20 residues long.

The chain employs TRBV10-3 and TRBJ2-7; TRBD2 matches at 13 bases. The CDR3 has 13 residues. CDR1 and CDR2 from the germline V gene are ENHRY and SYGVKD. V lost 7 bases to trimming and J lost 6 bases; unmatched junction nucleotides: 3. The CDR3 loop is CAINRLAGGEQYF. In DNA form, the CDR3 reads TGTGCCATCAATCGACTAGCGGGGGGCGAGCAGTACTTC.

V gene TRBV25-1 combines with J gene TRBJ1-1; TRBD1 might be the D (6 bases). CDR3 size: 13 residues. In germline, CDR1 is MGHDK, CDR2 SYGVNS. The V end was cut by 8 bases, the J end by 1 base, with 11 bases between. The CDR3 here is CASVGQWNTEAFF. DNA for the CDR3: TGTGCCAGCGTCGGACAGTGGAACACTGAAGCTTTCTTT.

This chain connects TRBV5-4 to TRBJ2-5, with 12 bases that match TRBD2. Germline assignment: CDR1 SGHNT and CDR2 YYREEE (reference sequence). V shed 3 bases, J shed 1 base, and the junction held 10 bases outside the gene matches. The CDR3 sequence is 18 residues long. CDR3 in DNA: TGTGCCAGCAGCTACGAATTCCTAGCGGGAGGGTTCCAAGAGACCCAGTACTTC. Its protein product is CASSYEFLAGGFQETQYF. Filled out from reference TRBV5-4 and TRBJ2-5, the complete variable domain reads ETGVTQSPTHLIKTRGQQVTLRCSSQSGHNTVSWYQQALGQGPQFIFQYYREEENGRGNFPPRFSGLQFPNYSSELNVNALELDDSALYLCASSYEFLAGGFQETQYFGPGTRLLVL.

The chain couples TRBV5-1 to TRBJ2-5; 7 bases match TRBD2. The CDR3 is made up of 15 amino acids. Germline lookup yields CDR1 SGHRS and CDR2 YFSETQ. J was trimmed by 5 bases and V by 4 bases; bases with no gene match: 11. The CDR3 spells CASSRLGAGGETQYF. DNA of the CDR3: TGCGCCAGCAGCCGCCTTGGGGCCGGGGGGGAGACCCAGTACTTC.

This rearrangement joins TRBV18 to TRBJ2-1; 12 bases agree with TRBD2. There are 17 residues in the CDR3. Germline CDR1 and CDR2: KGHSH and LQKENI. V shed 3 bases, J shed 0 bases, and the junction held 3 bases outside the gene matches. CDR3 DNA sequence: TGTGCCAGCTCACCTTGGACTAGCGGGGACTCCTACAATGAGCAGTTCTTC. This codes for CASSPWTSGDSYNEQFF.

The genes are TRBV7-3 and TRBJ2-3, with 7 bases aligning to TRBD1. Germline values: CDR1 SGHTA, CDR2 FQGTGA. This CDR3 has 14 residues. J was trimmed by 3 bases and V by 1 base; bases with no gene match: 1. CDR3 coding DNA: TGTGCCAGCAGCTTAAACAGGGGAACAGATACGCAGTATTTT. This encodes CASSLNRGTDTQYF.

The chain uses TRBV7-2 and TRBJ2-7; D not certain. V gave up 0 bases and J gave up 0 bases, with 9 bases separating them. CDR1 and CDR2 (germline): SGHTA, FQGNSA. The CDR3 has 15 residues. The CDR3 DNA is TGTGCCAGCAGCTTAGCCAGGATCCCCTCCTACGAGCAGTACTTC. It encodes CASSLARIPSYEQYF.

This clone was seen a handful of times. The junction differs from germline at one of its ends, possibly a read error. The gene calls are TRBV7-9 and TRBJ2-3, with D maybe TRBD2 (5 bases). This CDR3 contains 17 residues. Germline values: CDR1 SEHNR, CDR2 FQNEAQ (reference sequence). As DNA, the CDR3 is TGTTCCAGCAGCTTAGTGATCGGGGAATCAGTCCCAGATACGCAGTATTTT. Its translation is CSSSLVIGESVPDTQYF.

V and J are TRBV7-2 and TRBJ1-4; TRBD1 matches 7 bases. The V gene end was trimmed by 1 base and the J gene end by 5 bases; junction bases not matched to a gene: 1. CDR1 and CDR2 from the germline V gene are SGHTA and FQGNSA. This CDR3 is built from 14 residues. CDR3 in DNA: TGTGCCAGCAGCTTAGTAGGGGGCAATGAAAAACTGTTTTTT. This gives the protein CASSLVGGNEKLFF.